This T cell receptor (beta chain) was observed in a study of shared clonotypes between healthy human individuals. V was clipped by 1 base and J by 5 bases, with 12 bases between them. Germline V CDR1 and CDR2: MNHEY, SVGAGI. There are 14 residues in the CDR3. Each PCR replicate run on unsorted PBMC took in 300 ng DNA, about 29,000 T cell genomes. Ten immunoSEQ deep assay plates held the unsorted PBMC DNA. Profiled with immunoSEQ multiplex PCR; TCRdb holds only in-frame clones, not every one. The data hold roughly 500,000 clones, with roughly 80% observed a single time. The clonotype originates from a woman aged 40 to 50 in good health. Some clones in this sample may be carry-over from other donors' samples. Sequencing was done on a sample of PBMCs. The chain has TRBV6-5 and TRBJ2-7, with TRBD2 as a possible D gene (7 bases). In nucleotides, the CDR3 is TGTGCCAGCAGTTACTTCGGGGGGCCCAACGAGCAGTACTTC. As protein: CASSYFGGPNEQYF.